Described below is a single TCR beta chain sequence and its context. The antigen remains unidentified. Assay used: immunoSEQ multiplex PCR; TCRdb lists only in-frame clones, some missing. The profile shows around 42,000 clones, 65% to 90% of them singletons. The data originate from a study of lymphopenia after photon versus proton radiotherapy. Study-level points and caveats: After lymphocyte nadir, photon-treated repertoires showed oligoclonal expansion, especially CD8+ Temra. Photon-treated patients lost naive T cells and TCR diversity; proton-treated stayed stable. Larger post-nadir TCR diversity loss correlated inversely with survival in deceased patients. Authors raise, but do not show, better survival with proton therapy.

The germline V gene encodes CDR1 LNHNV and CDR2 YYDKDF (reference sequence). The length of the CDR3 is 13 residues. With 0 bases removed from V and 4 bases from J, the gap between germline ends came to 6 bases. The sequence came from a man in his forties with gastric cancer. The sequencing here drew on peripheral blood, taken from a patient treated with photon-based radiotherapy. The V gene is TRBV15, the J gene TRBJ2-5; D not certain. The CDR3 here is CATSRERRETQYF. The CDR3 coding sequence is TGTGCCACCAGCAGAGAACGCCGAGAGACCCAGTACTTC.